Below, 5 T cell receptor beta chains from the same sample are listed, as sequenced in a study of blood T cell dynamics during melanoma immunotherapy. Stated time point: week 3, after first cycle of checkpoint inhibitor. Profiling relied on immunoSEQ multiplex PCR, and the TCRdb table lists in-frame clones only, not all of them. The data hold over 3,500 clones, with around 76% observed a single time. The sample in question was blood, obtained from a patient treated with checkpoint blockade. Every receptor here comes from a human donor with melanoma.

The rearrangement links TRBV18 to TRBJ2-6; 7 nucleotides agree with TRBD1. Losses at the gene ends were 6 bases for V and 3 bases for J; bases not matched to a gene: 2. CDR3 length: 14 residues. Germline V CDR1 and CDR2: KGHSH, LQKENI. CDR3 bases: TGTGCCAGCTCCTACAGGGGTGGGGCCAACGTCCTGACTTTC. It codes for CASSYRGGANVLTF.

The genes are TRBV5-6 and TRBJ2-5; D might be TRBD1 (6 bases). The germline V and J ends were trimmed by 5 bases and 3 bases, with 14 bases remaining between them. Germline values: CDR1 SGHDT, CDR2 YYEEEE. This CDR3 has 14 residues. Here the CDR3 DNA reads TGTGCCAGCAGTCATCGTGCAGGGGAAGAGACCCAGTACTTC. It yields the protein CASSHRAGEETQYF. Full variable domain (rest looked up from reference TRBV5-6 and TRBJ2-5): DAGVTQSPTHLIKTRGQQVTLRCSPKSGHDTVSWYQQALGQGPQFIFQYYEEEERQRGNFPDRFSGHQFPNYSSELNVNALLLGDSALYLCASSHRAGEETQYFGPGTRLLVL.

This clone was seen more than once but under ten times. The chain employs TRBV28 and TRBJ1-3, with 7 bases identical to TRBD1. V lost 2 bases and J lost 1; bases outside the gene matches: 11. The CDR3 runs to 18 residues. Germline V gene data show CDR1 as MDHEN and CDR2 as SYDVKM. CDR3 DNA: TGTGCCAGCAGTTTAGGTCCGGCAGGGGGTAGGTCTGGAAACACCATATATTTT. This sequence encodes CASSLGPAGGRSGNTIYF.

The chain employs TRBV7-6 and TRBJ2-5; D ambiguous. The CDR3 is made up of 14 amino acids. V lost 1 base and J 1 base, leaving 7 bases between the germline ends. The germline V gene encodes CDR1 SGHVS and CDR2 FNYEAQ. The DNA for the CDR3 is TGTGCCAGCAGCTTAGTGTCTACCCAAGAGACCCAGTACTTC. Amino acid sequence: CASSLVSTQETQYF.

This clone was counted only a few times. V and J are TRBV11-1 and TRBJ1-2, with TRBD1 matching 10 bases. This CDR3 is 14 amino acids long. The germline CDR1 and CDR2 sequences are SGHAT and FQDESV (reference sequence). Losses at the gene ends were 4 bases for V and 2 bases for J; bases not matched to a gene: 1. The CDR3 protein is CASSSGQGNYGYTF. The CDR3 nucleotides are TGTGCCAGCAGCTCGGGACAGGGGAACTATGGCTACACCTTC.